These 8 T cell receptor beta chains came from one sample sequenced in a study of blood T cell repertoires in COVID-19. The method was immunoSEQ multiplex PCR; TCRdb's version includes in-frame clones alone and lacks a portion of them. This sample has some 180,000 clones; about 80% occur once, and the top ten carry approximately 6.9%. Sequenced: peripheral blood. The receptors were sampled from a man aged 55-75 years with acute or convalescent COVID-19.

The chain is built from TRBV3-1 (or the pseudogene TRBV3-2) and TRBJ2-1; D might be TRBD1 (5 bases). Per the germline V gene, CDR1 is LGHDT and CDR2 is YNNKEL (reference sequence). The ends were cut back, 3 bases at V and 2 bases at J, with 8 bases in the middle. There are 14 residues in the CDR3. The CDR3 is CASSHSGPYNEQFF. In nucleotides, the CDR3 is TGTGCCAGCAGCCACTCAGGGCCCTACAATGAGCAGTTCTTC.

The CDR3 DNA reads as TGTGCCAGCAGCTTAGAAGGAGGGGCCTGGGAGGGTATATATGGCTACACCTTC. This gives the protein CASSLEGGAWEGIYGYTF. This chain links TRBV7-2 with TRBJ1-2; maybe TRBD1 (5 bases). V lost 1 base to trimming and J lost 5 bases, with 23 bases between them. Germline assignment: CDR1 SGHTA and CDR2 FQGNSA. This CDR3 has 18 amino acids.

The DNA for the CDR3 is TGCGCCAGCAGCCCCCCGGACAGCTACGAGCAGTACTTC. Translated, it gives CASSPPDSYEQYF. This sequence joins TRBV5-1 and TRBJ2-7; D is possibly TRBD1 (6 bases). Germline loops: CDR1 SGHRS, CDR2 YFSETQ. CDR3 length: 13 residues. V lost 4 bases, J lost 3 bases, and 11 bases lay in between.

The rearrangement links TRBV2 to TRBJ1-5, with 8 bases that match TRBD1. The CDR3 runs to 15 residues. Trimming at V came to 5 bases and at J to 1 base, leaving 4 bases not matched to a gene. Germline V gives CDR1 SNHLY, CDR2 FYNNEI. CDR3 sequence (DNA): TGTGCCAGCAGTTCGCAGGGGGCCAGCAATCAGCCCCAGCATTTT. Its translation: CASSSQGASNQPQHF.

The rearrangement joins TRBV11-3 to TRBJ1-1; D is unresolved. The CDR3 has 12 amino acids. Germline CDR1 is SGHNT and CDR2 is YENEEA. Trimming pared 9 bases from V and 3 bases from J, leaving 11 bases between. The DNA of the CDR3 is TGTGCCAGACCCCAGTGTTACACTGAAGCTTTCTTT. Translation: CARPQCYTEAFF.

This chain uses TRBV9 with TRBJ1-6; D perhaps matches TRBD1 (5 bases). Per germline, CDR1 SGDLS and CDR2 YYNGEE. V lost 4 bases and J lost 2, with 10 bases in between. The length of the CDR3 is 15 residues. The CDR3 region has the DNA TGTGCCAGCAGCAGCGGGGACGCCTATAATTCACCCCTCCACTTT. Its protein is CASSSGDAYNSPLHF.

The rearrangement links TRBV19 to TRBJ1-2; no firm D call. CDR3 length equals 16 residues. Trimming took 1 base from V and 0 from J, leaving 12 bases between them. CDR1 is LNHDA, CDR2 SQIVND, per germline (reference sequence). CDR3 bases: TGTGCCAGTAGTATAGCGCGGGCAGATACTAACTATGGCTACACCTTC. This translates into CASSIARADTNYGYTF.

This clone was counted a few times. The V call is TRBV24-1, the J call TRBJ2-1, with 12 bases lining up with TRBD2. V lost 4 bases and J lost 9; bases outside the gene matches: 9. There are 16 residues in the CDR3. Germline-derived CDR1 and CDR2 are KGHDR and SFDVKD. The CDR3 loop reads CATSDLGLAGNGEQFF. CDR3 nucleotide sequence: TGTGCCACCAGTGACCTGGGACTAGCGGGTAATGGTGAGCAGTTCTTC.